The following is a TCR beta chain sequence with its context. Its specificity is unknown. CDR1 and CDR2 from the germline V gene are DFQATT and SNEGSKA (reference sequence). The CDR3 is 13 residues long. V was cut by 4 bases and J by 0 bases, with 9 bases left in between. Based on clinical symptoms, serum thyroxine and TRAb, thyroid ultrasound and orbital computed tomography, diagnoses were reached. Out of approximately 10 ml of fresh peripheral blood came the PBMCs. This sample is part of a study of T cells in Graves' hyperthyroidism and ophthalmopathy. Overall study findings and caveats: Among clonotypes expanded in thyroid above 0.001, most were also found in blood. The authors' 13 V-J model separated ophthalmopathy from stable hyperthyroidism.

TCR beta CDR3 region amplification was performed from RNA transcripts. An initial round of RT-PCR targeting the TCR CDR3 relied on the HTBI primer set. TCRdb re-called the multiplex PCR reads with MiXCR, one entry per CDR3 protein. Of about 260,000 distinct CDR3 sequences detected, roughly 22% appear once; the ten largest clones hold about 60%. The sequencing input was blood. The chain combines TRBV20-1 with TRBJ2-5; maybe TRBD1 (6 bases). This clonotype was sampled from a man between 25 and 39 years old with Graves' ophthalmopathy. The CDR3 region has the DNA TGCAGTGCTACTGGGACAAACCAAGAGACCCAGTACTTC. This translates into CSATGTNQETQYF.